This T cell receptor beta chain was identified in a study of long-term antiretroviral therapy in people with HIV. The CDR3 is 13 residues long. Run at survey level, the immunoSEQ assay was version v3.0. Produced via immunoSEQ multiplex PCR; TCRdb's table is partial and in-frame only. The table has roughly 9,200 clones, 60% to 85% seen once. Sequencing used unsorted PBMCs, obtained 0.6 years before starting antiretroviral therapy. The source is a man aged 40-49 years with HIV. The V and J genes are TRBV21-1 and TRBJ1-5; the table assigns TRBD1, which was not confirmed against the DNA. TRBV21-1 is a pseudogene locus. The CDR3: CASSTTGNQPQHF. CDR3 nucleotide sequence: TGTGCCAGCAGCACGACAGGAAATCAGCCCCAGCATTTT.